The 6 T cell receptor beta chains given below trace back to one sample, sequenced in a study of T cells in localized non-small cell lung cancer. This table comes from immunoSEQ multiplex PCR, and its TCRdb copy is limited to in-frame clones, with some not included. The table records about 3,200 clones, about 26% of them present only once. This sample comprised normal lung tissue next to the tumor, obtained before any cancer treatment. The receptors shown here come from a woman aged 40-75 years with stage I lung adenocarcinoma.

The chain is built from TRBV11-3 and TRBJ2-3; D is perhaps TRBD1 (7 bases). Between the trimmed V and J ends, which lost 4 bases and 3 bases, there was a span of 14 bases. The CDR3 contains 15 residues. Germline V gene sequence: CDR1 SGHNT, CDR2 YENEEA. CDR3 coding DNA: TGTGCCAGCAGCTACCAGGGGGGAGGTACAGATACGCAGTATTTT. Its protein is CASSYQGGGTDTQYF.

The chain has TRBV30 and TRBJ1-1; D ambiguous. This CDR3 spans 13 amino acids. Between the trimmed V and J ends, which lost 5 bases and 5 bases, there was a span of 15 bases. Germline CDR1 GTSNPN, CDR2 SVGIG (reference sequence). The CDR3 spells CAWSSIPGTEAFF. The CDR3 DNA follows: TGTGCCTGGTCCAGTATCCCGGGGACTGAAGCTTTCTTT. The complete variable domain, with remaining parts taken from reference TRBV30 and TRBJ1-1, reads SQTIHQWPATLVQPVGSPLSLECTVEGTSNPNLYWYRQAAGRGLQLLFYSVGIGQISSEVPQNLSASRPQDRQFILSSKKLLLSDSGFYLCAWSSIPGTEAFFGQGTRLTVV.

In its sample, this clone is large. V and J are TRBV7-2 and TRBJ1-1; D remains ambiguous. This CDR3 contains 13 residues. Per the germline V gene, CDR1 is SGHTA and CDR2 is FQGNSA. The ends were cut back, 5 bases at V and 3 bases at J, with 10 bases in the middle. The DNA of the CDR3 is TGTGCCAGCAGCCCCTTTGAGGACACTGAAGCTTTCTTT. Translating it yields CASSPFEDTEAFF. The variable domain in full, with the rest retrieved from reference TRBV7-2 and TRBJ1-1, is GAGVSQSPSNKVTEKGKDVELRCDPISGHTALYWYRQSLGQGLEFLIYFQGNSAPDKSGLPSDRFSAERTGGSVSTLTIQRTQQEDSAVYLCASSPFEDTEAFFGQGTRLTVV.

The CDR3 here is CASTYGPRDKNTEAFF. In nucleotides, the CDR3 is TGTGCCAGCACCTACGGCCCTCGGGACAAGAACACTGAAGCTTTCTTT. The V gene is TRBV6-8, the J gene TRBJ1-1; weak D call: TRBD1 (6 bases). CDR3 length equals 16 residues. Per the germline V gene, CDR1 is MNHGY and CDR2 is SAAAGT. Trimming took 7 bases from V and 1 from J, leaving 19 bases between them.

V usage is TRBV18 and J usage is TRBJ2-4, with 9 positions matching TRBD1. Per the germline V gene, CDR1 is KGHSH and CDR2 is LQKENI. The CDR3 sequence is 15 residues long. V shed 6 bases, J shed 7 bases, and the junction held 10 bases outside the gene matches. CDR3 in DNA: TGTGCCAGCTCGCCTCCGGGACAGGGCCGGAACATTCAGTACTTC. This encodes CASSPPGQGRNIQYF.

This clone was counted only a few times. This rearrangement joins TRBV27 to TRBJ2-7, with a weak D call TRBD1 (6 bases). V was pared by 6 bases and J by 4 bases, with 10 bases between. CDR1 and CDR2 from the germline V gene are MNHEY and SMNVEV (reference sequence). This CDR3 comprises 12 residues. The CDR3 DNA reads TGTGCCAGCAGACGCCAGGGGTACGAGCAGTACTTC. Its protein is CASRRQGYEQYF.